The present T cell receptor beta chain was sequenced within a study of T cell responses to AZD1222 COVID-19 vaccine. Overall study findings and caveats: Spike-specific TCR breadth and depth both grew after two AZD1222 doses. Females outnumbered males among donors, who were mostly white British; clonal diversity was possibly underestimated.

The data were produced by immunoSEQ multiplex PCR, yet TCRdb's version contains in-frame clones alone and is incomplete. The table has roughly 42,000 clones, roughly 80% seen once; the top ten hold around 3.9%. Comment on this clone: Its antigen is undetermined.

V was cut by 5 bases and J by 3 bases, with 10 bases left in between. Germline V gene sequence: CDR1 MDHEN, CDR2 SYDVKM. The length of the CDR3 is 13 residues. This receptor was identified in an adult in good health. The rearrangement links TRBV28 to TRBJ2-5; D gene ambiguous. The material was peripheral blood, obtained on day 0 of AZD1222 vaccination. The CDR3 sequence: CASSAVLEETQYF. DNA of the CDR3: TGTGCCAGCAGTGCCGTTCTAGAAGAGACCCAGTACTTC.